Listed here are 9 T cell receptor beta chains from one sample, sequenced in a study of T cell responses to AZD1222 COVID-19 vaccine. Assay used: immunoSEQ multiplex PCR; TCRdb lists only in-frame clones, some missing. The repertoire holds under 150,000 clones, about 88% seen once, with around 30% in the top ten. Sequencing used peripheral blood, obtained on day 0 of AZD1222 vaccination. These receptors all stem from an adult in good health.

V gene TRBV3-1 (or the pseudogene TRBV3-2) combines with J gene TRBJ2-3, with D maybe TRBD2 (5 bases). The V and J ends lost 3 bases and 4 bases respectively, with 8 bases between them. The CDR3 spans 13 residues. Germline loops: CDR1 LGHDT, CDR2 YNNKEL (reference sequence). The CDR3 DNA sequence: TGTGCCAGCAGCCAGTTGGAGGCAGATACGCAGTATTTT. Translated: CASSQLEADTQYF.

The chain links TRBV18 to TRBJ1-5, with 7 bases that match TRBD1. The V segment lost 5 bases and the J segment 5 bases; nucleotides outside the gene matches: 12. The CDR3 covers 16 residues. CDR1 is KGHSH and CDR2 is LQKENI in the germline V gene. The CDR3 nucleotides read TGTGCCAGCTCAGGGAAACTTACAGGGGCGGATCAGCCCCAGCATTTT. It encodes CASSGKLTGADQPQHF.

This chain links TRBV7-9 with TRBJ1-4; 7 bases are a match to TRBD1. V lost 5 bases to trimming and J lost 8 bases; unmatched junction nucleotides: 8. Germline CDR1 and CDR2: SEHNR and FQNEAQ (reference sequence). This CDR3 has 14 residues. CDR3: CASSRDAGGEKLFF. In DNA form, the CDR3 reads TGTGCCAGCAGCAGAGACGCAGGGGGAGAAAAACTGTTTTTT.

The chain combines TRBV7-9 with TRBJ1-1; D possibly corresponds to TRBD1 (5 bases). V gave up 5 bases and J gave up 0 bases, with 7 bases separating them. Germline V gene sequence: CDR1 SEHNR, CDR2 FQNEAQ (reference sequence). The CDR3 runs to 13 residues. The CDR3 DNA follows: TGTGCCAGCAGCGCGACAGTGAACACTGAAGCTTTCTTT. Its protein product is CASSATVNTEAFF.

The chain recombines TRBV6-5 with TRBJ2-1; 11 bases are shared with TRBD2. The CDR3 is made up of 15 amino acids. J was trimmed by 4 bases and V by 6 bases; bases with no gene match: 5. CDR1 and CDR2 (germline): MNHEY, SVGAGI. CDR3 nucleotide sequence: TGTGCCAGCAGCGGGCTAGCGGGAGGTTACAATGAGCAGTTCTTC. It yields the protein CASSGLAGGYNEQFF.

This chain links TRBV7-2 with TRBJ1-6; D unresolved. Germline V CDR1 and CDR2: SGHTA, FQGNSA. CDR3 length: 17 residues. The V gene lost 5 bases and the J gene lost 0 bases, with 14 bases spanning the gap. DNA of the CDR3: TGTGCCAGCAGCCCCAGCGCGCGGAGCTCCTATAATTCACCCCTCCACTTT. This encodes CASSPSARSSYNSPLHF.

The chain couples TRBV6-6 to TRBJ1-6; the match to TRBD1 covers 12 bases. The germline CDR1 and CDR2 sequences are MNHNY and SVGAGI (reference sequence). The CDR3 extends over 20 amino acids. V lost 5 bases, J lost 0 bases, and 11 bases stayed unmatched. CDR3 region: CASSLTGTGGRSSYNSPLHF. The CDR3 DNA is TGTGCCAGCAGTCTCACCGGGACAGGGGGCCGGAGCTCCTATAATTCACCCCTCCACTTT.

J is TRBJ1-4 and V is TRBV6-5; no definite D call. Germline CDR1 MNHEY, CDR2 SVGAGI. Trimming stripped 9 bases from V and 5 bases from J, with 16 bases between. The CDR3 loop spans 14 amino acids. The CDR3 protein is CASLEGTINEKLFF. CDR3 DNA: TGTGCCAGTCTCGAGGGCACAATAAATGAAAAACTGTTTTTT.

The V and J genes are TRBV3-1 (or the pseudogene TRBV3-2) and TRBJ2-7; D may be TRBD2 (5 bases). V lost 1 base and J 0 bases, leaving 7 bases between the germline ends. Germline-derived CDR1 and CDR2 are LGHDT and YNNKEL (reference sequence). CDR3 length: 14 amino acids. The CDR3 spells CASSQVGDSYEQYF. In DNA, the CDR3 is TGTGCCAGCAGCCAAGTCGGGGACTCCTACGAGCAGTACTTC.